These T cell receptor beta chains were read from a single sample in a study of blood T cell repertoires in COVID-19. Repertoires were generated with immunoSEQ multiplex PCR, while TCRdb's copy carries only in-frame clones and drops some. Of almost 70,000 clones in the sample, under 85% were seen once. Sample: peripheral blood. These receptors came from a man between 60 and 75 years old with acute or convalescent COVID-19. Both conserved end residues are part of each CDR3. The order of the fields is V gene, clone size, J gene, D gene, CDR3 protein, CDR3 DNA. A D gene is named only where the DNA matches it firmly. Clone size is not always given. Where it is, it says once, few, many or a class for expanded clones.

V gene: TRBV2; clone size: NA; J gene: TRBJ2-7; D gene: NA; CDR3 protein: CASRATGSLYEQYF; CDR3 DNA: TGTGCCAGCAGAGCGACAGGTTCGCTTTACGAGCAGTACTTC
V gene: TRBV5-1; clone size: few; J gene: TRBJ1-1; D gene: NA; CDR3 protein: CASKRDTNTEAFF; CDR3 DNA: TGCGCCAGCAAACGGGACACGAACACTGAAGCTTTCTTT
V gene: TRBV18; clone size: NA; J gene: TRBJ1-2; D gene: NA; CDR3 protein: CASSHEVRVDAGYTF; CDR3 DNA: TGTGCCAGCTCCCATGAGGTGCGGGTAGACGCTGGCTACACCTTC
V gene: TRBV2; clone size: NA; J gene: TRBJ1-5; D gene: TRBD1; CDR3 protein: CASRDRTLNQPQHF; CDR3 DNA: TGTGCCAGTCGGGACAGGACCCTCAATCAGCCCCAGCATTTT
V gene: TRBV7-9; clone size: NA; J gene: TRBJ2-3; D gene: TRBD2; CDR3 protein: CASSFTLSGVYTDTQYF; CDR3 DNA: TGTGCCAGCAGCTTTACTCTTAGCGGGGTGTATACAGATACGCAGTATTTT
V gene: TRBV14; clone size: NA; J gene: TRBJ1-5; D gene: NA; CDR3 protein: CASSQSSSNQPQHF; CDR3 DNA: TGTGCCAGCAGCCAGTCCAGTAGCAATCAGCCCCAGCATTTT
V gene: TRBV24-1; clone size: once; J gene: TRBJ2-1; D gene: TRBD1; CDR3 protein: CATSDLRQGVYNEQFF; CDR3 DNA: TGTGCCACCAGTGATTTAAGGCAGGGGGTTTACAATGAGCAGTTCTTC
V gene: TRBV2; clone size: NA; J gene: TRBJ2-3; D gene: NA; CDR3 protein: CASSGPGGIKTDTQYF; CDR3 DNA: TGTGCCAGCAGCGGGCCTGGGGGGATTAAGACAGATACGCAGTATTTT
V gene: TRBV7-3; clone size: NA; J gene: TRBJ1-1; D gene: NA; CDR3 protein: CASSPLVGMNTEAFF; CDR3 DNA: TGTGCCAGCAGCCCCCTGGTCGGTATGAACACTGAAGCTTTCTTT
V gene: TRBV3-1/TRBV3-2; clone size: NA; J gene: TRBJ1-5; D gene: NA; CDR3 protein: CASSLRGQPQHF; CDR3 DNA: TGTGCCAGCAGCCTCCGGGGGCAGCCCCAGCATTTT
V gene: TRBV24-1; clone size: NA; J gene: TRBJ2-1; D gene: TRBD2; CDR3 protein: CATSVTGGGAEQFF; CDR3 DNA: TGTGCCACCAGTGTAACGGGCGGGGGGGCCGAGCAGTTCTTC
V gene: TRBV3-1/TRBV3-2; clone size: NA; J gene: TRBJ1-6; D gene: NA; CDR3 protein: CASSQGVQAGTPLHF; CDR3 DNA: TGTGCCAGCAGCCAAGGAGTACAGGCGGGGACACCCCTCCACTTT
V gene: TRBV5-8; clone size: NA; J gene: TRBJ1-1; D gene: NA; CDR3 protein: CASSSGRQPRNTEAFF; CDR3 DNA: TGTGCCAGCAGCTCGGGCCGACAGCCGCGGAACACTGAAGCTTTCTTT
V gene: TRBV19; clone size: NA; J gene: TRBJ2-5; D gene: NA; CDR3 protein: CASKDSGTRETQYF; CDR3 DNA: TGTGCCAGCAAGGACAGCGGGACACGGGAGACCCAGTACTTC
V gene: TRBV18; clone size: NA; J gene: TRBJ2-2; D gene: TRBD1; CDR3 protein: CASSQQRTGNTGELFF; CDR3 DNA: TGTGCCAGCTCCCAACAAAGGACAGGAAACACCGGGGAGCTGTTTTTT
V gene: TRBV3-1/TRBV3-2; clone size: NA; J gene: TRBJ2-5; D gene: TRBD2; CDR3 protein: CASSQRGGPETQYF; CDR3 DNA: TGTGCCAGTTCCCAGCGGGGGGGCCCCGAGACCCAGTACTTC
V gene: TRBV5-1; clone size: NA; J gene: TRBJ2-1; D gene: TRBD2; CDR3 protein: CASSPGTSGAYNEQFF; CDR3 DNA: TGCGCCAGCAGCCCGGGGACTAGCGGTGCTTACAATGAGCAGTTCTTC
V gene: TRBV7-9; clone size: NA; J gene: TRBJ2-7; D gene: TRBD1; CDR3 protein: CASSLEGAWPYF; CDR3 DNA: TGTGCCAGCAGCTTAGAGGGGGCGTGGCCGTACTTC
V gene: TRBV5-8; clone size: NA; J gene: TRBJ1-6; D gene: NA; CDR3 protein: CASSWGSFLVDSPLHF; CDR3 DNA: TGTGCCAGCAGCTGGGGCTCATTCCTAGTGGATTCACCCCTCCACTTT
V gene: TRBV7-9; clone size: NA; J gene: TRBJ2-1; D gene: TRBD2; CDR3 protein: CASSRATGLAVPSSYNEQFF; CDR3 DNA: TGTGCCAGCAGCCGGGCGACGGGACTAGCGGTACCCAGCTCCTACAATGAGCAGTTCTTC
V gene: TRBV27; clone size: NA; J gene: TRBJ1-2; D gene: TRBD1; CDR3 protein: CASSSTSTGPLYGYTF; CDR3 DNA: TGTGCCAGCAGCTCCACTTCGACAGGGCCCCTCTATGGCTACACCTTC
V gene: TRBV19; clone size: few; J gene: TRBJ2-6; D gene: NA; CDR3 protein: CASRERGSGANVLTF; CDR3 DNA: TGTGCCAGTAGGGAAAGGGGGTCTGGGGCCAACGTCCTGACTTTC
V gene: TRBV5-1; clone size: NA; J gene: TRBJ1-2; D gene: TRBD1; CDR3 protein: CASSFRDRETNYGYTF; CDR3 DNA: TGCGCCAGCAGCTTCCGGGACAGGGAGACTAACTATGGCTACACCTTC
V gene: TRBV20-1; clone size: NA; J gene: TRBJ2-3; D gene: NA; CDR3 protein: CSQGAGDTQYF; CDR3 DNA: TGCAGTCAGGGAGCGGGAGATACGCAGTATTTT
V gene: TRBV2; clone size: NA; J gene: TRBJ1-1; D gene: NA; CDR3 protein: CASLNAGSSTEAFF; CDR3 DNA: TGTGCCAGCTTAAATGCGGGGAGTTCCACTGAAGCTTTCTTT
V gene: TRBV5-1; clone size: few; J gene: TRBJ2-3; D gene: TRBD1; CDR3 protein: CASSSQGDTDTQYF; CDR3 DNA: TGCGCCAGCAGCTCGCAGGGGGACACAGATACGCAGTATTTT
V gene: TRBV9; clone size: NA; J gene: TRBJ2-1; D gene: TRBD1; CDR3 protein: CASSSETGLNNEQFF; CDR3 DNA: TGTGCCAGCAGCTCAGAGACAGGGTTGAACAATGAGCAGTTCTTC
V gene: TRBV7-2; clone size: once; J gene: TRBJ2-5; D gene: TRBD2; CDR3 protein: CASSLSGGFRGTQYF; CDR3 DNA: TGTGCCAGCAGCTTAAGCGGGGGTTTCCGTGGGACCCAGTACTTC
V gene: TRBV5-5; clone size: NA; J gene: TRBJ1-4; D gene: NA; CDR3 protein: CASSSILAATNEKLFF; CDR3 DNA: TGTGCCAGCAGCTCGATTCTGGCTGCAACTAATGAAAAACTGTTTTTT
V gene: TRBV2; clone size: NA; J gene: TRBJ1-1; D gene: TRBD1; CDR3 protein: CASSQQGASTEAFF; CDR3 DNA: TGTGCCAGCAGCCAACAGGGGGCTAGCACTGAAGCTTTCTTT
V gene: TRBV7-2; clone size: NA; J gene: TRBJ2-1; D gene: TRBD2; CDR3 protein: CASSLGGILAGYNEQFF; CDR3 DNA: TGTGCCAGCAGCTTAGGAGGAATACTAGCGGGCTACAATGAGCAGTTCTTC
V gene: TRBV15; clone size: once; J gene: TRBJ1-2; D gene: TRBD1; CDR3 protein: CATSGTGRDYGYTF; CDR3 DNA: TGTGCCACCAGCGGGACAGGGCGCGACTATGGCTACACCTTC
V gene: TRBV2; clone size: NA; J gene: TRBJ2-3; D gene: TRBD2; CDR3 protein: CASRGGLAGGTDTQYF; CDR3 DNA: TGTGCCAGCAGAGGGGGACTAGCGGGGGGCACAGATACGCAGTATTTT
V gene: TRBV19; clone size: once; J gene: TRBJ1-2; D gene: NA; CDR3 protein: CASSIETVNYGYTF; CDR3 DNA: TGTGCCAGTAGTATCGAGACAGTTAACTATGGCTACACCTTC
V gene: TRBV7-2; clone size: once; J gene: TRBJ2-1; D gene: NA; CDR3 protein: CASSFGAGRSYNEQFF; CDR3 DNA: TGTGCCAGCAGCTTTGGCGCGGGGCGATCCTACAATGAGCAGTTCTTC
V gene: TRBV7-3; clone size: NA; J gene: TRBJ1-5; D gene: TRBD1; CDR3 protein: CASSHRTGRSFNQPQHF; CDR3 DNA: TGTGCCAGCAGCCACAGGACAGGGCGCTCCTTCAATCAGCCCCAGCATTTT
V gene: TRBV15; clone size: NA; J gene: TRBJ1-6; D gene: NA; CDR3 protein: CATSSQTENSPLHF; CDR3 DNA: TGTGCCACCAGCAGCCAGACAGAAAATTCACCCCTCCACTTT
V gene: TRBV5-6; clone size: NA; J gene: TRBJ1-5; D gene: NA; CDR3 protein: CASSYRGNQPQHF; CDR3 DNA: TGTGCCAGCAGTTACCGGGGGAATCAGCCCCAGCATTTT
V gene: TRBV19; clone size: NA; J gene: TRBJ2-2; D gene: TRBD2; CDR3 protein: CASSRRTSAGELFF; CDR3 DNA: TGTGCCAGTAGTCGGAGGACTAGCGCCGGGGAGCTGTTTTTT
V gene: TRBV5-1; clone size: NA; J gene: TRBJ1-1; D gene: TRBD1; CDR3 protein: CASSPPGSGGMNTEAFF; CDR3 DNA: TGCGCCAGCAGTCCTCCGGGGTCAGGGGGCATGAACACTGAAGCTTTCTTT
V gene: TRBV18; clone size: NA; J gene: TRBJ1-2; D gene: TRBD1; CDR3 protein: CASSNQQGWSYGYTF; CDR3 DNA: TGTGCCAGCTCGAACCAACAGGGGTGGTCCTATGGCTACACCTTC
V gene: TRBV10-1; clone size: NA; J gene: TRBJ2-3; D gene: TRBD2; CDR3 protein: CASSDGLAGVLDTQYF; CDR3 DNA: TGCGCCAGCAGTGATGGGCTAGCGGGGGTTCTAGATACGCAGTATTTT
V gene: TRBV27; clone size: NA; J gene: TRBJ2-2; D gene: NA; CDR3 protein: CASSRRYFVQGQDTGELFF; CDR3 DNA: TGTGCCAGCAGTCGGAGGTATTTTGTACAGGGTCAAGACACCGGAGAGCTGTTTTTT
V gene: TRBV7-9; clone size: NA; J gene: TRBJ2-5; D gene: TRBD1; CDR3 protein: CASSFPRPGTGEETQYF; CDR3 DNA: TGTGCCAGCAGCTTCCCCCGCCCCGGGACAGGGGAAGAGACCCAGTACTTC
V gene: TRBV30; clone size: NA; J gene: TRBJ1-4; D gene: NA; CDR3 protein: CAWTKGGRRSEKLFF; CDR3 DNA: TGTGCCTGGACCAAAGGGGGTAGAAGGTCTGAAAAACTGTTTTTT
V gene: TRBV5-1; clone size: NA; J gene: TRBJ2-3; D gene: TRBD2; CDR3 protein: CASSSNYPGLVTDTQYF; CDR3 DNA: TGCGCCAGCAGCTCGAATTACCCGGGACTAGTTACAGATACGCAGTATTTT
V gene: TRBV27; clone size: NA; J gene: TRBJ2-7; D gene: TRBD1; CDR3 protein: CASSPRRGNYEQYF; CDR3 DNA: TGTGCCAGCAGTCCCCGCAGGGGGAACTACGAGCAGTACTTC
V gene: TRBV6-5; clone size: few; J gene: TRBJ1-2; D gene: NA; CDR3 protein: CASSPQEGRHGYTF; CDR3 DNA: TGTGCCAGCAGCCCCCAGGAGGGGCGTCATGGCTACACCTTC
V gene: TRBV12-5; clone size: NA; J gene: TRBJ1-5; D gene: TRBD1; CDR3 protein: CASGLQGANQPQHF; CDR3 DNA: TGTGCTAGTGGTTTGCAGGGGGCAAATCAGCCCCAGCATTTT
V gene: TRBV10-3; clone size: NA; J gene: TRBJ1-1; D gene: TRBD1; CDR3 protein: CAIRRLTGFTEAFF; CDR3 DNA: TGTGCCATCAGGAGACTGACAGGGTTCACTGAAGCTTTCTTT
V gene: TRBV5-1; clone size: many; J gene: TRBJ1-2; D gene: NA; CDR3 protein: CASSLANSNYGYTF; CDR3 DNA: TGCGCCAGCAGCTTGGCTAACTCAAACTATGGCTACACCTTC
V gene: TRBV5-1; clone size: NA; J gene: TRBJ2-7; D gene: TRBD1; CDR3 protein: CASRWTGGTYEQYF; CDR3 DNA: TGCGCCAGCAGATGGACAGGGGGGACCTACGAGCAGTACTTC
V gene: TRBV7-2; clone size: NA; J gene: TRBJ1-1; D gene: TRBD1; CDR3 protein: CASSLLGQEYTEAFF; CDR3 DNA: TGTGCCAGCAGCCTATTGGGACAGGAATACACTGAAGCTTTCTTT
V gene: TRBV5-1; clone size: NA; J gene: TRBJ1-2; D gene: TRBD1; CDR3 protein: CASSVDRALESYTF; CDR3 DNA: TGCGCCAGCAGCGTGGACAGGGCCCTTGAATCCTACACCTTC
V gene: TRBV5-1; clone size: NA; J gene: TRBJ2-7; D gene: TRBD1; CDR3 protein: CASSQGQGRYEQYF; CDR3 DNA: TGCGCCAGCAGCCAAGGACAGGGAAGGTACGAGCAGTACTTC
V gene: TRBV7-2; clone size: NA; J gene: TRBJ1-2; D gene: TRBD1; CDR3 protein: CASSSSRTGNGYTF; CDR3 DNA: TGTGCCAGCAGCTCATCTCGGACAGGGAATGGCTACACCTTC
V gene: TRBV19; clone size: few; J gene: TRBJ2-4; D gene: NA; CDR3 protein: CASSISNIQYF; CDR3 DNA: TGTGCCAGTAGTATTAGTAACATTCAGTACTTC
V gene: TRBV5-8; clone size: NA; J gene: TRBJ2-1; D gene: TRBD1; CDR3 protein: CASSLSGQTYNEQFF; CDR3 DNA: TGTGCCAGCAGCTTGTCGGGACAGACTTACAATGAGCAGTTCTTC